These T cell receptor beta chains were read from a single sample in a study of cytomegalovirus exposure and HLA in healthy donors. Assay: immunoSEQ multiplex PCR; the TCRdb copy retains only in-frame clones and omits some. The repertoire holds about 130,000 clones, around three quarters seen once, with 1% in the top ten. Sequenced material: PBMCs. The receptors originated from a man aged 35 to 55 in good health and CMV-seronegative. Each CDR3 is given with its conserved first and last residue. A D gene is named only where the DNA matches it firmly. Where a row states a size, it is once, few, many or the class of an expanded clone; other rows omit it.

>-|-|TRBV6-6|TRBJ2-2
TGTGCCAGCAGACGCAGGTTCGTCGGGGAGCTGTTTTTT
CASRRRFVGELFF
>TRBD1|-|TRBV30|TRBJ2-7
TGTGCCTGCAGGACAGGGGGCTACGAGCAGTACTTC
CACRTGGYEQYF
>-|-|TRBV19|TRBJ1-4
TGTGCCTCAAAAAAGTACGGGCAGGGAACTGAAAAACTGTTTTTT
CASKKYGQGTEKLFF
>-|few|TRBV5-6|TRBJ2-5
TGTGCCAGCAGCCGTACAGGGATAGAGACCCAGTACTTC
CASSRTGIETQYF
>TRBD2|-|TRBV29-1|TRBJ2-3
TGCAGCGTCGCAGCGGGAGCGACTAGCACAGATACGCAGTATTTT
CSVAAGATSTDTQYF
>TRBD1|-|TRBV5-4|TRBJ1-3
TGTGCCAGCAGCTGGGGACAGGGAAACACCATATATTTT
CASSWGQGNTIYF
>-|few|TRBV27|TRBJ1-4
TGTGCCAGCAGTCCCGAGGGGGGGAATGAAAAACTGTTTTTT
CASSPEGGNEKLFF
>-|-|TRBV19|TRBJ1-1
TGTGCCAGTACCCCGGGGGGGAACACTGAAGCTTTCTTT
CASTPGGNTEAFF
>TRBD2|-|TRBV5-4|TRBJ2-3
TGTGCCACCACCAAGGCGGTAGCGGGAACAACGCAGTATTTT
CATTKAVAGTTQYF
>-|-|TRBV2|TRBJ1-1
TGTGCCAGCAGCCGGGAGTTTGAAGCTTTCTTT
CASSREFEAFF
>TRBD1|-|TRBV7-9|TRBJ1-5
TGTGCCAGCAGCGCCGGGACAGGGGTGGTTCAGCCCCAGCATTTT
CASSAGTGVVQPQHF
>-|-|TRBV4-1|TRBJ2-2
TGCGCCAGCAGCTGGCTCCGGACTCTATCTTTCGGGGAGCTGTTTTTT
CASSWLRTLSFGELFF
>TRBD1|-|TRBV5-4|TRBJ2-2
TGTGCCAGCAGCTTGGTAGGGGGCAGGTTTCCCGGGGAGCTGTTTTTT
CASSLVGGRFPGELFF
>TRBD2|-|TRBV7-2|TRBJ2-3
TGTGCCAGCAGCTCCAGCGGGAGGAGAACAGATACGCAGTATTTT
CASSSSGRRTDTQYF
>-|-|TRBV7-9|TRBJ1-2
TGTGCCAGCAGCTCCCCCGCAGTGTACGGCTACACCTTC
CASSSPAVYGYTF
>-|-|TRBV2|TRBJ2-5
TGTGCCAGCAGTGAAAGGGACACGTCGCAAGAGGCCCAGTACTTC
CASSERDTSQEAQYF
>TRBD2|-|TRBV6-1|TRBJ2-7
TGTGCCAGCAGGACGACTAGCGGGACCTCCTACGAGCAGTACTTC
CASRTTSGTSYEQYF
>TRBD2|few|TRBV30|TRBJ2-7
TGTGCCTGGAGTGTAGCGGGAAGTTTGGGGCAGTACTTC
CAWSVAGSLGQYF
>-|-|TRBV19|TRBJ2-7
TGTGCCAGTAGTATAAGCAGCGCGAACTCCTACGAGCAGTACTTC
CASSISSANSYEQYF
>TRBD1|-|TRBV29-1|TRBJ1-5
TGCAGCGCCAAACCGGGACAGGGGCCAGGTTGGAGCAATCAGCCCCAGCATTTT
CSAKPGQGPGWSNQPQHF
>-|-|TRBV5-1|TRBJ1-1
TGCGCCAGCAGCTCGACAGGCAATATGAACACTGAAGCTTTCTTT
CASSSTGNMNTEAFF
>-|few|TRBV7-2|TRBJ1-2
TGTGCCAGCTCTATAAACTATGGCTACACCTTC
CASSINYGYTF
>-|-|TRBV5-1|TRBJ2-5
TGCGCCAGCAGCTTGAGGGTCGGGGGAGCTCAAGAGACCCAGTACTTC
CASSLRVGGAQETQYF
>TRBD1|-|TRBV5-4|TRBJ1-4
TGTGCCAGCAGCTTGCAGGGGGCTACAACTAATGAAAAACTGTTTTTT
CASSLQGATTNEKLFF
>TRBD1|-|TRBV5-4|TRBJ2-1
TGTGCCAGCAGCCCACAGGGGGGAACCTCCTACAATGAGCAGTTCTTC
CASSPQGGTSYNEQFF
>-|-|TRBV29-1|TRBJ1-1
TGCAGCGTTGATATGGGAGGGAACACTGAAGCTTTCTTT
CSVDMGGNTEAFF
>-|-|TRBV5-1|TRBJ2-2
TGCGCCAGCAGCTGGAAACAGGGCACCGGGGAGCTGTTTTTT
CASSWKQGTGELFF
>-|-|TRBV10-3|TRBJ1-1
TGTGCCATCACCGTTAGTCCACTGAACACTGAAGCTTTCTTT
CAITVSPLNTEAFF
>TRBD1|-|TRBV5-1|TRBJ1-3
TGCGCCAGCAGTACAGGGGGCTCTGGAAACACCATATATTTT
CASSTGGSGNTIYF
>TRBD1|-|TRBV6-5|TRBJ2-1
TGTGCCAGCAGGTGGGACAGGTCCTACAATGAGCAGTTCTTC
CASRWDRSYNEQFF
>TRBD1|-|TRBV28|TRBJ1-5
TGTGCCAGCAGTTCGACAGGGCCCAATCAGCCCCAGCATTTT
CASSSTGPNQPQHF
>-|few|TRBV10-3|TRBJ1-2
TGTGCCATCAGTGCGCAGGGTATGAGCTATGGCTACACCTTC
CAISAQGMSYGYTF
>-|-|TRBV25-1|TRBJ2-1
TGTGCCAGCAGTTCAACAGGGAATAATGAGCAGTTCTTC
CASSSTGNNEQFF
>-|-|TRBV7-2|TRBJ2-7
TGTGCCAGCAGCCGCGGGTTTTCCTACGAGCAGTACTTC
CASSRGFSYEQYF
>-|-|TRBV30|TRBJ2-7
TGTGCCTGGAGTGTAAGTGCCTACGAGCAGTACTTC
CAWSVSAYEQYF